This T cell receptor beta chain was identified during a study of CD8 T cells in ankylosing spondylitis. The study's findings and limits: Ankylosing spondylitis blood appeared to carry a characteristic TCR beta motif of several highly homologous variants. Clones linked to the disease showed a CD8+ phenotype. They occurred at relatively low frequencies in peripheral blood. Reportedly, matched ankylosing spondylitis synovial fluid was significantly enriched for disease-linked clones.

Each CDR3 protein gets one entry after TCRdb re-called the 5' RACE reads with MiXCR. The data contain 500,000 to 650,000 distinct CDR3 sequences, under 5.5% of them seen just once; the ten biggest clones take up under 4.5%. V lost 9 bases and J 7 bases, leaving 12 bases between the germline ends. The CDR3 length is 11 residues. Per germline, CDR1 MNHEY and CDR2 SVGAGI. This clonotype appeared many times. Its antigen remains unidentified. The specimen was blood, either unsorted or a sorted T cell fraction (not recorded which). The gene calls are TRBV6-5 and TRBJ1-1; unclear D gene. The TCR sequence derives from a male donor with ankylosing spondylitis. The CDR3 DNA sequence: TGTGCCAGTACGACTGGGAATGAAGCTTTCTTT. The encoded protein is CASTTGNEAFF.